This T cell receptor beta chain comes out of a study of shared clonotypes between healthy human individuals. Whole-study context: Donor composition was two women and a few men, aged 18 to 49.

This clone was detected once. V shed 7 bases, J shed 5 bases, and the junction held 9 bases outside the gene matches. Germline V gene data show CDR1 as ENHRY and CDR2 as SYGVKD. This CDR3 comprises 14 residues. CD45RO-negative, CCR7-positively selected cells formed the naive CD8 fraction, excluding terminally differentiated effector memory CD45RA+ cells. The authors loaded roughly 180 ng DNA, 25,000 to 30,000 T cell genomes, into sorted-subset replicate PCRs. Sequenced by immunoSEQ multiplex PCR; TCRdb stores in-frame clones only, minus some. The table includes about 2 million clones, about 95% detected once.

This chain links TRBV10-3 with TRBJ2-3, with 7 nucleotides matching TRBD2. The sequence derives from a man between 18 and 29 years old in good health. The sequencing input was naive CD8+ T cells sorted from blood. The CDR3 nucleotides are TGTGCCATCATGGGGGGGACCTCCGGAGATACGCAGTATTTT. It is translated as CAIMGGTSGDTQYF.